This T cell receptor (beta chain) was obtained from a study of early T cells in non-severe SARS-CoV-2 infection. The protocol attached unique molecular identifiers to individual cDNA molecules. A single record per CDR3 protein comes from TCRdb applying MiXCR to the 5' RACE reads. The table includes 25,000 to 30,000 distinct CDR3 sequences, 4% to 5.5% detected once. This clonotype has a handful of counts. The CDR3 totals 12 residues. The germline CDR1 and CDR2 sequences are SGHAT and FQNNGV. The V end lost 5 bases, the J end lost 7 bases, and 12 bases lay between the germline ends. The sequencing input was whole blood. This chain connects TRBV11-2 to TRBJ2-7; D ambiguous. The clonotype comes from an adult who was a healthcare worker with PCR-confirmed SARS-CoV-2 infection or an uninfected control (not recorded which). The DNA for the CDR3 is TGTGCCAGCAGCCCGCTCGGATGGGAGCAGTACTTC. This codes for CASSPLGWEQYF.